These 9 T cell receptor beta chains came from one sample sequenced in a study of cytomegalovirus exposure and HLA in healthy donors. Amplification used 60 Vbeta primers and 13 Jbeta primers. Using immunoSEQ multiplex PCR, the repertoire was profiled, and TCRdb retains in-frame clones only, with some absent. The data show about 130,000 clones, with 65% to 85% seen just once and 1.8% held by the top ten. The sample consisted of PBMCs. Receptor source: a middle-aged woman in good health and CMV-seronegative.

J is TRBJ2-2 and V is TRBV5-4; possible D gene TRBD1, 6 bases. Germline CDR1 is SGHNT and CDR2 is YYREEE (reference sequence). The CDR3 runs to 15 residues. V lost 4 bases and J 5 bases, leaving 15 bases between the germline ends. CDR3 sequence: CASSRQGRGTGELFF. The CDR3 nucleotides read TGTGCCAGCAGCCGCCAGGGGCGAGGGACCGGGGAGCTGTTTTTT.

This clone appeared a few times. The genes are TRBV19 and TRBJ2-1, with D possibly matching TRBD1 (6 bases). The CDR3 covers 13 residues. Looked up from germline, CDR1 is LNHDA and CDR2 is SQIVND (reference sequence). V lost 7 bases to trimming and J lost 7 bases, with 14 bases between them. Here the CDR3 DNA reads TGTGCCAGTACCAACAGGGAGAGAAATGAGCAGTTCTTC. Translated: CASTNRERNEQFF.

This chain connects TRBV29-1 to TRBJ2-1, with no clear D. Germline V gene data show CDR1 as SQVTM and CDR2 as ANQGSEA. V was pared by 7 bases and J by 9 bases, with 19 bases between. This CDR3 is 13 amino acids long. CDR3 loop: CSASPQVSGEQFF. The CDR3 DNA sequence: TGCAGCGCCAGTCCTCAGGTTAGTGGTGAGCAGTTCTTC.

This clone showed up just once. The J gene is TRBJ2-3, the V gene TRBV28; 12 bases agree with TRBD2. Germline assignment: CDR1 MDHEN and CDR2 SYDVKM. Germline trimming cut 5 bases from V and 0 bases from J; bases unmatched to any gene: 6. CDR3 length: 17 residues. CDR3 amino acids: CASSTLLAGGSTDTQYF. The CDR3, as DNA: TGTGCCAGCAGTACCCTGCTAGCGGGAGGGAGCACAGATACGCAGTATTTT.

CDR3 sequence (DNA): TGTGCCAGCAGCGACGGGGACAGGGGGCGGGGAGATACGCAGTATTTT. Residues: CASSDGDRGRGDTQYF. The chain combines TRBV5-4 with TRBJ2-3; 12 positions agree with TRBD1. Germline lookup yields CDR1 SGHNT and CDR2 YYREEE (reference sequence). J gave up 5 bases and V 4 bases, and 8 bases lay outside the gene matches. The CDR3 extends over 16 amino acids.

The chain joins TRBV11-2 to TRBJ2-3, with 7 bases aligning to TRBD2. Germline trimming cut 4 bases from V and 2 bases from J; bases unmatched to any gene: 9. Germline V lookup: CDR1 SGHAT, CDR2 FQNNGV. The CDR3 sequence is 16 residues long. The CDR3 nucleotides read TGTGCCAGCAGCTCGGCGGGGGTATTCCCCACAGATACGCAGTATTTT. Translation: CASSSAGVFPTDTQYF.

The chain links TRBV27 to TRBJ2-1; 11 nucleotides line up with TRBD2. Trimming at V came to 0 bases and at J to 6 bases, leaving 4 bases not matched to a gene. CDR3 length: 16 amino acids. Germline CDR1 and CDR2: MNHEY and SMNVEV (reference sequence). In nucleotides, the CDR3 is TGTGCCAGCAGTTTATCGTGGCTAGCGGGGGGCAATGAGCAGTTCTTC. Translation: CASSLSWLAGGNEQFF.

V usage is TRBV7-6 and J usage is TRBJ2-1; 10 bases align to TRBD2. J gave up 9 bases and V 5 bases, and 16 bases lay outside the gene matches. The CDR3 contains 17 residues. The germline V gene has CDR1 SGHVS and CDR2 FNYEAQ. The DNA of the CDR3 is TGTGCCAGCAGCCTCAGCCCGCCTAGCGGGAGTACTAGTGAGCAGTTCTTC. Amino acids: CASSLSPPSGSTSEQFF. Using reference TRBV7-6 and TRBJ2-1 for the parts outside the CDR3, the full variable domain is GAGVSQSPRYKVTKRGQDVALRCDPISGHVSLYWYRQALGQGPEFLTYFNYEAQQDKSGLPNDRFSAERPEGSISTLTIQRTEQRDSAMYRCASSLSPPSGSTSEQFFGPGTRLTVL.

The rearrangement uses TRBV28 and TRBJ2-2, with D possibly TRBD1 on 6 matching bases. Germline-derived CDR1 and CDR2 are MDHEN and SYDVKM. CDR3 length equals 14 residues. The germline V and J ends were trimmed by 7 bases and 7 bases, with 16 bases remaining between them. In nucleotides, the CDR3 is TGTGCCAGCACCCCCCTCGGGACAAGCGGGGAGCTGTTTTTT. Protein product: CASTPLGTSGELFF.